Each of the 22 T cell receptor beta chains below was sequenced from the same sample in a study of beta chain features in type 1 diabetes. The study reverse transcribed the entire isolated RNA, so it sequenced expressed TCRB transcripts. TCRdb's table, derived via immunoSEQ multiplex PCR, lists solely in-frame clones and lacks some. The sample includes 130,000 to 150,000 clones, 9.2% of them seen just once. Sequencing used central memory CD4+ T cells from blood. The receptors originated from a man aged 18 to 35 in good health.

Of note for this clone: Within the sample, other DNA sequences also encode this same CDR3. The CDR3 loop reads CSVGTSGGVETQYF. As DNA, the CDR3 is TGCAGCGTTGGGACTAGCGGGGGGGTGGAGACCCAGTACTTC. V and J are TRBV29-1 and TRBJ2-5; 15 nucleotides align to TRBD2. J gave up 5 bases and V 4 bases, and 2 bases lay outside the gene matches. Looked up from germline, CDR1 is SQVTM and CDR2 is ANQGSEA. The CDR3 length is 14 residues.

V and J are TRBV2 and TRBJ1-2, with D tentatively TRBD1 (6 bases). CDR1 SNHLY and CDR2 FYNNEI come from the germline V gene. The V end lost 4 bases, the J end lost 4 bases, and 7 bases lay between the germline ends. The CDR3 has 12 amino acids. The CDR3 loop is CASSVDSYGYTF. In nucleotides, the CDR3 is TGTGCCAGCAGTGTGGACAGCTATGGCTACACCTTC. Full variable domain (remainder filled in from reference TRBV2 and TRBJ1-2): EPEVTQTPSHQVTQMGQEVILRCVPISNHLYFYWYRQILGQKVEFLVSFYNNEISEKSEIFDDQFSVERPDGSNFTLKIRSTKLEDSAMYFCASSVDSYGYTFGSGTRLTVV.

The gene calls are TRBV7-2 and TRBJ2-6; D perhaps matches TRBD2 (5 bases). Germline CDR1 and CDR2: SGHTA and FQGNSA. The CDR3 extends over 17 amino acids. V was cut by 5 bases and J by 2 bases, with 16 bases left in between. The CDR3 spells CASSPHPAGAGANVLTF. The CDR3, as DNA: TGTGCCAGCAGCCCCCACCCGGCCGGGGCTGGGGCCAACGTCCTGACTTTC. Combining the CDR3 with reference TRBV7-2 and TRBJ2-6 gives the whole variable domain GAGVSQSPSNKVTEKGKDVELRCDPISGHTALYWYRQSLGQGLEFLIYFQGNSAPDKSGLPSDRFSAERTGGSVSTLTIQRTQQEDSAVYLCASSPHPAGAGANVLTFGAGSRLTVL.

V is TRBV18 and J is TRBJ2-3; 9 bases map to TRBD2. The CDR3 runs 17 residues. V shed 3 bases, J shed 2 bases, and the junction held 9 bases outside the gene matches. The germline V gene has CDR1 KGHSH and CDR2 LQKENI. CDR3 sequence: CASSPISPSGVTDTQYF. The CDR3 nucleotides are TGTGCCAGCTCACCGATATCCCCTAGCGGGGTCACAGATACGCAGTATTTT. Complete variable domain (other parts from reference TRBV18 and TRBJ2-3): NAGVMQNPRHLVRRRGQEARLRCSPMKGHSHVYWYRQLPEEGLKFMVYLQKENIIDESGMPKERFSAEFPKEGPSILRIQQVVRGDSAAYFCASSPISPSGVTDTQYFGPGTRLTVL.

The V call is TRBV18, the J call TRBJ1-3, with 7 positions matching TRBD1. This CDR3 is 16 amino acids long. Per germline, CDR1 KGHSH and CDR2 LQKENI. With 3 bases clipped from V and 0 bases from J, the junction kept 5 bases outside the gene matches. Written as DNA, the CDR3 is TGTGCCAGCTCACCGGGACAGACCGGCTCTGGAAACACCATATATTTT. It specifies CASSPGQTGSGNTIYF.

This clone has just a few counts. V gene TRBV27 combines with J gene TRBJ1-5; perhaps TRBD1 as D (6 bases). This CDR3 comprises 16 residues. V shed 3 bases and J shed 4 bases, with 16 bases lying between them. Germline assignment: CDR1 MNHEY and CDR2 SMNVEV (reference sequence). The CDR3 DNA reads as TGTGCCAGCAGTTTCCCGACCGGGACAAAAAATCAGCCCCAGCATTTT. Translated, it gives CASSFPTGTKNQPQHF.

This clone was counted only a few times. The genes are TRBV4-1 and TRBJ2-3; 13 bases fit TRBD2. This CDR3 spans 16 amino acids. The V gene's germline CDR1 is MGHRA and CDR2 YSYEKL. After removal of 4 bases from V and 2 bases from J, the junction contained 3 bases not matched to a gene. The CDR3: CASSRGLAGATDTQYF. CDR3 nucleotide sequence: TGCGCCAGCAGCCGAGGACTAGCGGGGGCCACAGATACGCAGTATTTT.

This clone was detected a few times. V gene TRBV19 combines with J gene TRBJ2-6; maybe TRBD1 (6 bases). Germline loops: CDR1 LNHDA, CDR2 SQIVND (reference sequence). The CDR3 is 15 amino acids. V lost 5 bases to trimming and J lost 0 bases, with 8 bases between them. The CDR3 sequence is CASSQQGSGANVLTF. The CDR3 DNA reads as TGTGCCAGTAGTCAACAGGGCTCTGGGGCCAACGTCCTGACTTTC. Full variable domain (missing parts from reference TRBV19 and TRBJ2-6): DGGITQSPKYLFRKEGQNVTLSCEQNLNHDAMYWYRQDPGQGLRLIYYSQIVNDFQKGDIAEGYSVSREKKESFPLTVTSAQKNPTAFYLCASSQQGSGANVLTFGAGSRLTVL.

V and J are TRBV6-5 and TRBJ1-2; 9 nucleotides match TRBD1. V lost 4 bases, J lost 4 bases, and 7 bases stayed unmatched. The germline CDR1 and CDR2 sequences are MNHEY and SVGAGI. This CDR3 has 15 residues. The CDR3 is CASSSGQGRFYGYTF. In DNA form, the CDR3 reads TGTGCCAGCAGTTCAGGACAGGGGAGGTTCTATGGCTACACCTTC.

The chain uses TRBV11-2 and TRBJ2-4; D is possibly TRBD1 (5 bases). From germline, CDR1 is SGHAT and CDR2 FQNNGV. The CDR3 totals 16 residues. Trimming cost V 5 bases and J 0 bases, with 14 bases left between them. The CDR3 DNA reads TGTGCCAGCAGCCCGCAGGGAACTCCAGCCAAAAACATTCAGTACTTC. It codes for CASSPQGTPAKNIQYF. The variable domain in full, completed from reference TRBV11-2 and TRBJ2-4, reads EAGVAQSPRYKIIEKRQSVAFWCNPISGHATLYWYQQILGQGPKLLIQFQNNGVVDDSQLPKDRFSAERLKGVDSTLKIQPAKLEDSAVYLCASSPQGTPAKNIQYFGAGTRLSVL.

This clone was seen a handful of times. The chain combines TRBV10-3 with TRBJ1-6; D is unclear. The germline V gene encodes CDR1 ENHRY and CDR2 SYGVKD. This CDR3 has 12 amino acids. The germline V and J ends were trimmed by 4 bases and 14 bases, with 12 bases remaining between them. This CDR3 is CAISAGERTLHF. The CDR3 DNA sequence: TGTGCCATCAGTGCCGGGGAAAGAACCCTCCACTTT.

This clone showed up many times. V gene TRBV9 combines with J gene TRBJ2-3; D is unresolved. Looked up from germline, CDR1 is SGDLS and CDR2 is YYNGEE. V was cut by 2 bases and J by 1 base, with 11 bases left in between. The CDR3 spans 15 residues. CDR3 in DNA: TGTGCCAGCAGCGTGAGCGAAAGCCGCACAGATACGCAGTATTTT. Its translation is CASSVSESRTDTQYF.

The table lists this clone with a few counts. The chain has TRBV7-2 and TRBJ2-7; D not resolved. V lost 5 bases to trimming and J lost 3 bases, with 14 bases between them. The CDR3 loop spans 14 amino acids. Germline V gene sequence: CDR1 SGHTA, CDR2 FQGNSA. The CDR3 DNA is TGTGCCAGCAGCCCCCTTCTAGGCCGCTACGAGCAGTACTTC. Translating gives CASSPLLGRYEQYF.

The sample holds a few counts of this clone. The chain is built from TRBV29-1 and TRBJ2-3; TRBD2 aligns across 15 bases. V lost 6 bases to trimming and J lost 4 bases; unmatched junction nucleotides: 14. Germline V lookup: CDR1 SQVTM, CDR2 ANQGSEA. The CDR3 runs 18 residues. In DNA, the CDR3 is TGCAGCGTAGATTCGGTAGGACTAGCGGGGGGGCGAGCAGATACGCAGTATTTT. Its protein is CSVDSVGLAGGRADTQYF.

The table lists this clone with a few counts. The gene calls are TRBV7-9 and TRBJ2-7; weak D call: TRBD2 (6 bases). Trimming took off 5 bases at V and 5 bases at J, with 13 bases between the two ends. This CDR3 has 13 residues. Looked up from germline, CDR1 is SEHNR and CDR2 is FQNEAQ (reference sequence). The CDR3 nucleotides read TGTGCCAGCAGCCCAAGACCGGGGGACGAGCAGTACTTC. Amino acids: CASSPRPGDEQYF.

This clone was seen only a few times. The chain uses TRBV7-2 and TRBJ2-5; no firm D call. Germline V gene lookup returns CDR1 SGHTA and CDR2 FQGNSA. The CDR3 has 13 amino acids. Between the trimmed V and J ends, which lost 4 bases and 7 bases, there was a span of 13 bases. The CDR3 sequence is CASSSQTSGTQYF. As DNA, the CDR3 is TGTGCCAGCAGCTCCCAGACCTCAGGGACCCAGTACTTC.

The rearrangement joins TRBV7-4 to TRBJ1-5, with 8 positions matching TRBD1. Germline V gene lookup returns CDR1 SGHVT and CDR2 SQSDAQ. After removal of 4 bases from V and 5 bases from J, the junction contained 7 bases not matched to a gene. The CDR3 loop spans 15 amino acids. CDR3 nucleotide sequence: TGTGCCAGCAGCTCGGAGGACAGGGAAGATCAGCCCCAGCATTTT. It encodes CASSSEDREDQPQHF.

This clone was picked up a small number of times. CDR3 sequence (DNA): TGCAGCGTGGGAGACAGGGGTAGCTCCTACGAGCAGTACTTC. Translation gives CSVGDRGSSYEQYF. This sequence joins TRBV29-1 and TRBJ2-7, with TRBD1 matching 8 bases. Germline-derived CDR1 and CDR2 are SQVTM and ANQGSEA. The V segment lost 6 bases and the J segment 0 bases; nucleotides outside the gene matches: 7. The CDR3 totals 14 residues.

This clone has a handful of counts. The V and J genes are TRBV21-1 and TRBJ2-3; the D call of TRBD1 is as the table states it, not checked on the DNA. TRBV21-1 is a pseudogene. The CDR3 is 14 amino acids. For the CDR3, the DNA is TGTGCCAGCAGCGCCCGGACAGGGCCAGATACGCAGTATTTT. Its translation is CASSARTGPDTQYF.

This clone was seen more than once but under ten times. The chain employs TRBV7-2 and TRBJ2-7; 8 positions agree with TRBD2. J lost 3 bases, V lost 5 bases, and 6 bases had no gene match. This CDR3 contains 14 residues. CDR1 and CDR2 from the germline V gene are SGHTA and FQGNSA. The CDR3 region is CASSLTSGLYEQYF. Here the CDR3 DNA reads TGTGCCAGCAGCCTCACTAGCGGCCTCTACGAGCAGTACTTC.

V is TRBV6-5 and J is TRBJ2-5; D may be TRBD2 (5 bases). Germline V gene data show CDR1 as MNHEY and CDR2 as SVGAGI. The CDR3 spans 15 residues. With 7 bases removed from V and 2 bases from J, the gap between germline ends came to 17 bases. As DNA, the CDR3 is TGTGCCAGCACCAACGGGGTAGCAGTGCAAGAGACCCAGTACTTC. It yields the protein CASTNGVAVQETQYF.

Concerning this clone: Other DNA sequences within the sample encode an identical CDR3. V is TRBV5-1 and J is TRBJ2-5; D is possibly TRBD2 (6 bases). CDR3 size: 13 residues. Germline V gene lookup returns CDR1 SGHRS and CDR2 YFSETQ. The V and J ends lost 4 bases and 1 base respectively, with 8 bases between them. CDR3 nucleotides: TGCGCCAGCAGCCTGGGACTCCAAGAGACCCAGTACTTC. It is translated as CASSLGLQETQYF.